This T cell receptor (beta chain) is drawn from a study of beta chain features in type 1 diabetes. Study-wide results and limits: PCR might favor shorter templates, but any such skew would affect patients and controls equally. Type 1 diabetes patients had fewer VDJ junction insertions and more deletions. Type 1 diabetes patients showed a moderate but significant shortening of TCRB CDR3s in all four CD4+ subsets.

Sequenced material consisted of expressed TCRB transcripts (all of the isolated RNA was reverse transcribed). Measured with immunoSEQ multiplex PCR; TCRdb has only the in-frame clones, and not every one. The sample yields about 160,000 clones, around 10% seen once. This clone occurred a few times. Its cognate antigen is unknown. CDR3 length: 16 residues. Germline V gene lookup returns CDR1 LNHDA and CDR2 SQIVND (reference sequence). J lost 8 bases, V lost 7 bases, and 15 bases had no gene match. The specimen was central memory CD4+ T cells from blood. The receptor was derived from a man younger than 45 with type 1 diabetes. V is TRBV19 and J is TRBJ1-4; 8 bases fit TRBD1. In nucleotides, the CDR3 is TGTGCCAGTACCGGGAGCAGACAGGGGATTCGGGAAAAACTGTTTTTT. This sequence encodes CASTGSRQGIREKLFF.